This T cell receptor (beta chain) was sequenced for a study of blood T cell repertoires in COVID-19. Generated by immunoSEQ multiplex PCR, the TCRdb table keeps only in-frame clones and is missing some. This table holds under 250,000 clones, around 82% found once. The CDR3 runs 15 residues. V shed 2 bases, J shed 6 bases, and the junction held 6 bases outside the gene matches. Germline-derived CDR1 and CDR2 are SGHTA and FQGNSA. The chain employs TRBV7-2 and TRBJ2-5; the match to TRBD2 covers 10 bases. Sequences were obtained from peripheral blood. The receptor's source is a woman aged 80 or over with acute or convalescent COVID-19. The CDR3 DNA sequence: TGTGCCAGCAGCTTATTGGCTAGCGGGGGTCAGACCCAGTACTTC. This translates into CASSLLASGGQTQYF.